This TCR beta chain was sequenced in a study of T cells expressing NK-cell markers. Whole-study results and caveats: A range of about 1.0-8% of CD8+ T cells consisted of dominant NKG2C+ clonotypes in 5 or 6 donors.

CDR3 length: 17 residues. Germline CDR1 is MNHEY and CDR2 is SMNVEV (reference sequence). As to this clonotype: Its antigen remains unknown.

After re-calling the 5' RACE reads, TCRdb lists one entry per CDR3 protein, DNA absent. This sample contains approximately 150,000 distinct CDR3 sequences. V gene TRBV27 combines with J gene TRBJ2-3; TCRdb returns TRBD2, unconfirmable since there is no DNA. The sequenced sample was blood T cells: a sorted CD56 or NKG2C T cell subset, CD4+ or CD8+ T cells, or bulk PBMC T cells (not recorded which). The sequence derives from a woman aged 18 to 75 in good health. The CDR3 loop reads CASSRLAGGSVGDTQYF.